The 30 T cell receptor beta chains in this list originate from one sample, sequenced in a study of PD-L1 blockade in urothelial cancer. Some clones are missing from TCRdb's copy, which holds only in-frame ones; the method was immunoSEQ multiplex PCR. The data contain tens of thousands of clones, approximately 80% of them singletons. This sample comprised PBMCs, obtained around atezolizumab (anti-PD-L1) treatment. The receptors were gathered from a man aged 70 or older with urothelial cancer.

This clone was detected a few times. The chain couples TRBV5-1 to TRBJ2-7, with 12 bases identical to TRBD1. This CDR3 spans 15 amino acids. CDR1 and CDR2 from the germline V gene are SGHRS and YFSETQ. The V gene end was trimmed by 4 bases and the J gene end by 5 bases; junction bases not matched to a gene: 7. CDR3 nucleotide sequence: TGCGCCAGCAGCATACAGGGACAGGGGGCGGACGAGCAGTACTTC. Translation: CASSIQGQGADEQYF.

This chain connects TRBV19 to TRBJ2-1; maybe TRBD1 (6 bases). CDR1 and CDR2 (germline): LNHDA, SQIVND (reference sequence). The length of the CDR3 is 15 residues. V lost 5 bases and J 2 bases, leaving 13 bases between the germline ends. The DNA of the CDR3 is TGTGCCAGTAGTCGAGACAGGAATACCTACAATGAGCAGTTCTTC. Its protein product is CASSRDRNTYNEQFF.

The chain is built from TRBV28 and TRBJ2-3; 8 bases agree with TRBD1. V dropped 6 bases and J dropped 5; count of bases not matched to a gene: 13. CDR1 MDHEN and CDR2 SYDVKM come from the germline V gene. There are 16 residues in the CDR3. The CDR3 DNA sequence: TGTGCCAGCAGCCAGGACAGGGTGGGGCCGGGAGATACGCAGTATTTT. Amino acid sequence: CASSQDRVGPGDTQYF. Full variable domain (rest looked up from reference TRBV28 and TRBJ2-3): DVKVTQSSRYLVKRTGEKVFLECVQDMDHENMFWYRQDPGLGLRLIYFSYDVKMKEKGDIPEGYSVSREKKERFSLILESASTNQTSMYLCASSQDRVGPGDTQYFGPGTRLTVL.

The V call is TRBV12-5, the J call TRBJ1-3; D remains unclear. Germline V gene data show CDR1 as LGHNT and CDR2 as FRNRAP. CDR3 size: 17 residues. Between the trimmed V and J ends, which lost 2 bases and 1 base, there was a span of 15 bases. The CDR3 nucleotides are TGTGCTAGTGGTTTGCCCCAGGCGGGCGGTTCTGGAAACACCATATATTTT. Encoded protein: CASGLPQAGGSGNTIYF.

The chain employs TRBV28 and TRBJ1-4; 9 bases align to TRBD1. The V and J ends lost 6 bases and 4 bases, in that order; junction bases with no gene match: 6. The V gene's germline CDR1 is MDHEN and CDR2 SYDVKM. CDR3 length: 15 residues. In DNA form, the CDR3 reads TGTGCCAGCAGGCCACAGGGGGCCAGTAATGAAAAACTGTTTTTT. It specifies CASRPQGASNEKLFF.

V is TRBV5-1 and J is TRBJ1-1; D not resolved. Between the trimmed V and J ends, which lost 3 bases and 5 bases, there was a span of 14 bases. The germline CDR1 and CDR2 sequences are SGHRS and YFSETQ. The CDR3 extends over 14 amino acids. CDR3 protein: CASSWGGRRTEAFF. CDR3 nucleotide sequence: TGCGCCAGCAGCTGGGGAGGGAGGAGAACTGAAGCTTTCTTT. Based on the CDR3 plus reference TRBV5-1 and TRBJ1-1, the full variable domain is KAGVTQTPRYLIKTRGQQVTLSCSPISGHRSVSWYQQTPGQGLQFLFEYFSETQRNKGNFPGRFSGRQFSNSRSEMNVSTLELGDSALYLCASSWGGRRTEAFFGQGTRLTVV.

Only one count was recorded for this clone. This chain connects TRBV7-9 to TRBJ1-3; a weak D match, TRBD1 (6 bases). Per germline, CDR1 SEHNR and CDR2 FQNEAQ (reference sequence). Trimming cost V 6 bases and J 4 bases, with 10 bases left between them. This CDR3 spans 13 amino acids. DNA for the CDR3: TGTGCCAGCAGGGCTGACAGGGGAAACACCATATATTTT. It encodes CASRADRGNTIYF.

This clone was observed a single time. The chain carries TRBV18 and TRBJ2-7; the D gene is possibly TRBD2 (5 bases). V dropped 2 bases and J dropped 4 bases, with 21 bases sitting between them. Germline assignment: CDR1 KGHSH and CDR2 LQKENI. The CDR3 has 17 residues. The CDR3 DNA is TGTGCCAGCTCACCAGGGAGAAGATTGATTTATTTTTACGAGCAGTACTTC. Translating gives CASSPGRRLIYFYEQYF.

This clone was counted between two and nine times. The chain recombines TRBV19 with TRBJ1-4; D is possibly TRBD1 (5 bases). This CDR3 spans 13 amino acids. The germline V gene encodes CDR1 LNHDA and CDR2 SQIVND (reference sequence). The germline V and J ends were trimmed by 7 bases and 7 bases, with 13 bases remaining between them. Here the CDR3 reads CASMVRVGEKLFF. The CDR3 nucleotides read TGTGCCAGTATGGTCAGGGTGGGTGAAAAACTGTTTTTT.

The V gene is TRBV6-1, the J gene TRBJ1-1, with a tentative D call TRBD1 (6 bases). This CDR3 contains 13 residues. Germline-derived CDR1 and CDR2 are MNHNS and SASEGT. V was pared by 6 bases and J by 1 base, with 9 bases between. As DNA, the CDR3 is TGTGCCAGCAGGAGACAGGAGAACACTGAAGCTTTCTTT. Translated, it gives CASRRQENTEAFF.

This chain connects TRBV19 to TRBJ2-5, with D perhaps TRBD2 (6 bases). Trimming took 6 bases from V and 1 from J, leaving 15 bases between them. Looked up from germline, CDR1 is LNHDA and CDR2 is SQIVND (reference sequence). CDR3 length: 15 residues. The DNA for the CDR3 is TGTGCCAGTAGGAAACTCCGGGACTCCCAAGAGACCCAGTACTTC. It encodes CASRKLRDSQETQYF. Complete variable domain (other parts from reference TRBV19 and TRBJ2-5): DGGITQSPKYLFRKEGQNVTLSCEQNLNHDAMYWYRQDPGQGLRLIYYSQIVNDFQKGDIAEGYSVSREKKESFPLTVTSAQKNPTAFYLCASRKLRDSQETQYFGPGTRLLVL.

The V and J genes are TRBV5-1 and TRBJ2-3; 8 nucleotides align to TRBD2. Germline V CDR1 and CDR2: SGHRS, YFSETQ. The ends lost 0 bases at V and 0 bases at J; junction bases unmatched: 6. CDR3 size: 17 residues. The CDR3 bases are TGCGCCAGCAGCTTGGGTCTAGCGGGTACTAGCACAGATACGCAGTATTTT. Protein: CASSLGLAGTSTDTQYF.

The CDR3, as DNA: TGTGCCAGCAGCCCCCAGCAGGGGACCTACGAGCAGTACTTC. Protein product: CASSPQQGTYEQYF. This chain connects TRBV5-6 to TRBJ2-7; TRBD1 is a possible D gene (6 bases). Germline CDR1 is SGHDT and CDR2 is YYEEEE. V lost 4 bases to trimming and J lost 2 bases, with 13 bases between them. This CDR3 contains 14 residues.

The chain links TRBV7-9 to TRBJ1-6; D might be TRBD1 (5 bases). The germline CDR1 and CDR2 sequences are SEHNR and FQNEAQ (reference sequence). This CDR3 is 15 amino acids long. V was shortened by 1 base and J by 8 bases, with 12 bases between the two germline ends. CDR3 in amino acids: CASSLGQGLHSPLHF. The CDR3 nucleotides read TGTGCCAGCAGCTTAGGGCAGGGCCTTCATTCACCCCTCCACTTT.

CDR3 sequence (DNA): TGTGCCAGCAGCTTATCCGGGACAGTGGCCTCGGGGACCCAGTACTTC. Translation gives CASSLSGTVASGTQYF. V and J are TRBV11-2 and TRBJ2-5; 7 bases line up with TRBD1. V gave up 2 bases and J gave up 7 bases; unmatched junction bases: 13. Germline V lookup: CDR1 SGHAT, CDR2 FQNNGV. This CDR3 has 16 residues.

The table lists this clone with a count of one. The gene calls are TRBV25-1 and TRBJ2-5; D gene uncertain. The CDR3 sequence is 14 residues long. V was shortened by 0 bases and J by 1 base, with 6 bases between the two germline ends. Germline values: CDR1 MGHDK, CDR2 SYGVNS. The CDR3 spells CASSEYGSQETQYF. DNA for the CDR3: TGTGCCAGCAGTGAATACGGTTCCCAAGAGACCCAGTACTTC.

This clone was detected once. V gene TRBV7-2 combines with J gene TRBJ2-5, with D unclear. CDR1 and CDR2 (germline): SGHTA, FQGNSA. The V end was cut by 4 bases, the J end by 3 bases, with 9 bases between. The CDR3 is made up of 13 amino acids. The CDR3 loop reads CASSSRREETQYF. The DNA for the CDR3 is TGTGCCAGCAGCTCGAGGAGAGAAGAGACCCAGTACTTC.

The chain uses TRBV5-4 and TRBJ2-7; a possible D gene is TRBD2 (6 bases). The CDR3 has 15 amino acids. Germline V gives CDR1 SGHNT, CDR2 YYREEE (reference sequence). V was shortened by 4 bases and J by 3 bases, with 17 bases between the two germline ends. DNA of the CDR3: TGTGCCAGCAGCCCCTCCCAGCGGGCTAACTACGAGCAGTACTTC. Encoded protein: CASSPSQRANYEQYF.

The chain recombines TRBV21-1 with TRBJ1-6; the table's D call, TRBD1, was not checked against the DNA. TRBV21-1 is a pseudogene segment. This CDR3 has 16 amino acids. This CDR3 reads CASSQRDRGYNSPLHF. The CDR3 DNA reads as TGTGCCAGCTCACAAAGGGACAGGGGTTACAATTCACCCCTCCACTTT.

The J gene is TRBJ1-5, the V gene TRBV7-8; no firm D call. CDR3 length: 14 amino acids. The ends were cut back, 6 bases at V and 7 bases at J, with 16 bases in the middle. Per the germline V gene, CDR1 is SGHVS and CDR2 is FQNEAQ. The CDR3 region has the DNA TGTGCCAGCAGTTCCGCAGAGGTACGACAGCCCCAGCATTTT. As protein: CASSSAEVRQPQHF.

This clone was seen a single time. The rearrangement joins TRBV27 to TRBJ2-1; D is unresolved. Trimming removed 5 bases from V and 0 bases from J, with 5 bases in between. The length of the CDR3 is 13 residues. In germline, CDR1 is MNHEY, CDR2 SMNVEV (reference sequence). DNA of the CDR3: TGTGCCAGCAGTGCGAGCTCCTACAATGAGCAGTTCTTC. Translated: CASSASSYNEQFF.

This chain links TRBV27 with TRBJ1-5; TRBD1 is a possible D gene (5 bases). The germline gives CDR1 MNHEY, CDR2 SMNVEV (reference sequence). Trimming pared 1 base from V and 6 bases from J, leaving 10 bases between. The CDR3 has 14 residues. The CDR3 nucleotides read TGTGCCAGCAGTTTATTGCAGGGTCGTCAGCCCCAGCATTTT. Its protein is CASSLLQGRQPQHF.

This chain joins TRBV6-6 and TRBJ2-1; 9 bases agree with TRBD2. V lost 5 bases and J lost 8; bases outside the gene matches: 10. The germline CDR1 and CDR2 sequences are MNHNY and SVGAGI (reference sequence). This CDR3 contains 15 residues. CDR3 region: CASSKSGGNYDEQFF. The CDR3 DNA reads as TGTGCCAGCAGTAAAAGCGGGGGGAATTACGATGAGCAGTTCTTC.

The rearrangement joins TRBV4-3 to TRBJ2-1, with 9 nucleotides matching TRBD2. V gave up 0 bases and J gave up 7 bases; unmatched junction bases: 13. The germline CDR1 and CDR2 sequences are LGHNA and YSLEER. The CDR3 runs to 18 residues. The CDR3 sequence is CASSQDLARGRAVNEQFF. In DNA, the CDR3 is TGCGCCAGCAGCCAAGATTTAGCCCGCGGGAGGGCCGTAAATGAGCAGTTCTTC.

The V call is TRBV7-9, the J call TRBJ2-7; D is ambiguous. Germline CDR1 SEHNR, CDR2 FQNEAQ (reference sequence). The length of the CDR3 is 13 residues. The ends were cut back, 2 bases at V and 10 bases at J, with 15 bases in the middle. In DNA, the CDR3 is TGTGCCAGCAGCTTATCCGATGTGTCTCTACAGTACTTC. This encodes CASSLSDVSLQYF.

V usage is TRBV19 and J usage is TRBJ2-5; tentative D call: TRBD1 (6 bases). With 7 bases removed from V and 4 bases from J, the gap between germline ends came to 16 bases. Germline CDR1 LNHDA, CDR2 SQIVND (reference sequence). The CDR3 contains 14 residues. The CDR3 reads CASMGHSPGETQYF. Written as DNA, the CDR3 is TGTGCCAGTATGGGACACTCACCAGGAGAGACCCAGTACTTC. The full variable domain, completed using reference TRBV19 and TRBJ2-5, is DGGITQSPKYLFRKEGQNVTLSCEQNLNHDAMYWYRQDPGQGLRLIYYSQIVNDFQKGDIAEGYSVSREKKESFPLTVTSAQKNPTAFYLCASMGHSPGETQYFGPGTRLLVL.

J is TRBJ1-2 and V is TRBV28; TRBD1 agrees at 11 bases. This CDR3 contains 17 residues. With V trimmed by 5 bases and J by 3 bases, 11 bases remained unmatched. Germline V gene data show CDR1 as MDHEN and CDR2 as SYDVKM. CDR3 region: CASSPGGQGALYYGYTF. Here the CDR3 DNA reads TGTGCCAGCAGTCCGGGTGGACAGGGGGCGTTGTACTATGGCTACACCTTC.

The CDR3 DNA is TGCGCCAGCAGCCAAGATAAGGATCTTCCAGGGTATGGCTACACCTTC. Its translation is CASSQDKDLPGYGYTF. The V and J genes are TRBV4-3 and TRBJ1-2; D is possibly TRBD1 (5 bases). Between the trimmed V and J ends, which lost 0 bases and 5 bases, there was a span of 16 bases. The germline V gene encodes CDR1 LGHNA and CDR2 YSLEER. The CDR3 extends over 16 amino acids.

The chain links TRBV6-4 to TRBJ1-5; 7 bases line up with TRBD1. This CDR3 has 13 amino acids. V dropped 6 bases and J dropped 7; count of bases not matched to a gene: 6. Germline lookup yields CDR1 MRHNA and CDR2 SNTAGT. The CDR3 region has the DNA TGTGCCAGCAGGACAGGGCCTAGACAGCCCCAGCATTTT. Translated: CASRTGPRQPQHF.

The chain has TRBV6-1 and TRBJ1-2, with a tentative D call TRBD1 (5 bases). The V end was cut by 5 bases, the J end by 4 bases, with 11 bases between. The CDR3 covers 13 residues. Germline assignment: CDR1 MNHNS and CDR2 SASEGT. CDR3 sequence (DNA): TGTGCCAGCAGTACACAGGAGTCCTATGGCTACACCTTC. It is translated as CASSTQESYGYTF.